One and the same sample provided the 11 T cell receptor beta chains below, sequenced in a study of a mutant IDH1 vaccine in newly diagnosed glioma. Their target antigens are unknown. As for time point: week 23, last vaccination. In the vaccine, a single dose held 300 ug of the mutant IDH1 20-mer peptide, along with topical imiquimod. TCRdb's copy holds only in-frame clones and misses some; the assay was immunoSEQ multiplex PCR. The sample has about 82,000 clones; 85% are singletons. The sequences come from PBMCs, collected from a glioma patient whose treatment included an IDH1 peptide vaccine. These receptors originate from a man in his thirties or forties with glioma. Some clones in this sample may be carry-over from other donors' samples.

This chain joins TRBV28 and TRBJ1-5, with D unresolved. Germline values: CDR1 MDHEN, CDR2 SYDVKM. Trimming stripped 5 bases from V and 3 bases from J, with 8 bases between. This CDR3 is built from 13 residues. The CDR3 is CASSQFPNQPQHF. CDR3 nucleotide sequence: TGTGCCAGCAGTCAATTTCCCAATCAGCCCCAGCATTTT.

The chain recombines TRBV6-6 with TRBJ2-7; TRBD1 agrees at 8 bases. The V gene's germline CDR1 is MNHNY and CDR2 SVGAGI (reference sequence). V lost 6 bases, J lost 3 bases, and 4 bases stayed unmatched. This CDR3 region has 13 residues. CDR3 in DNA: TGTGCCAGCAGATCAGGGGGCGACTACGAGCAGTACTTC. Translation gives CASRSGGDYEQYF.

The gene calls are TRBV5-4 and TRBJ1-1, with TRBD1 as a possible D gene (5 bases). This CDR3 is 12 amino acids long. Germline lookup yields CDR1 SGHNT and CDR2 YYREEE (reference sequence). V was shortened by 2 bases and J by 4 bases, with 6 bases between the two germline ends. CDR3 sequence reads: CASSFGGTEAFF. Here the CDR3 DNA reads TGTGCCAGCAGCTTCGGGGGCACTGAAGCTTTCTTT.

To note about this clone: Other DNA sequences in the sample encode the same CDR3. The chain carries TRBV9 and TRBJ2-3; D not certain. CDR3 length: 12 residues. Trimming shortened V by 1 base and J by 0 bases, and 0 bases separated the two germline ends. Looked up from germline, CDR1 is SGDLS and CDR2 is YYNGEE. In DNA form, the CDR3 reads TGTGCCAGCAGCGTAAGCACAGATACGCAGTATTTT. This codes for CASSVSTDTQYF.

V and J are TRBV11-1 and TRBJ2-7; TRBD1 matches 8 bases. CDR3 length equals 14 residues. CDR1 is SGHAT and CDR2 is FQDESV in the germline V gene (reference sequence). V trimming: 2 bases; J trimming: 5 bases; junction bases outside the gene matches: 5. The chain's CDR3 is CASSLLQGVHEQYF. The CDR3 DNA is TGTGCCAGCAGCTTATTACAGGGGGTCCACGAGCAGTACTTC.

The chain couples TRBV19 to TRBJ1-5, with D unresolved. The CDR3 contains 12 residues. CDR1 is LNHDA and CDR2 is SQIVND in the germline V gene (reference sequence). V was pared by 6 bases and J by 5 bases, with 8 bases between. CDR3 DNA sequence: TGTGCCAGTAGCCTCCCTTATCAGCCCCAGCATTTT. Its translation is CASSLPYQPQHF. Full variable domain (rest looked up from reference TRBV19 and TRBJ1-5): DGGITQSPKYLFRKEGQNVTLSCEQNLNHDAMYWYRQDPGQGLRLIYYSQIVNDFQKGDIAEGYSVSREKKESFPLTVTSAQKNPTAFYLCASSLPYQPQHFGDGTRLSIL.

The rearrangement joins TRBV5-1 to TRBJ2-2, with a weak D call TRBD2 (6 bases). This CDR3 spans 17 amino acids. Trimming cost V 3 bases and J 4 bases, with 19 bases left between them. The germline CDR1 and CDR2 sequences are SGHRS and YFSETQ. CDR3 DNA sequence: TGCGCCAGCAGCTCGAGGAGTAGCGGAGGGTCCACCGGGGAGCTGTTTTTT. Its translation: CASSSRSSGGSTGELFF.

This chain links TRBV19 with TRBJ1-2, with D possibly TRBD1 on 6 matching bases. The CDR3 covers 17 residues. CDR1 and CDR2 from the germline V gene are LNHDA and SQIVND (reference sequence). Between the trimmed V and J ends, which lost 1 base and 6 bases, there was a span of 21 bases. CDR3 amino acids: CASSIGTGISLIDGYTF. Written as DNA, the CDR3 is TGTGCCAGTAGTATAGGTACAGGGATTAGTTTAATCGATGGCTACACCTTC.

This chain joins TRBV10-3 and TRBJ1-3; D uncertain. There are 15 residues in the CDR3. With 2 bases removed from V and 1 base from J, the gap between germline ends came to 9 bases. Germline loops: CDR1 ENHRY, CDR2 SYGVKD. The CDR3 region has the DNA TGTGCCATCAGTGAGGGTGGGCCATCTGGAAACACCATATATTTT. It specifies CAISEGGPSGNTIYF.

This clone was recorded once. V gene TRBV30 combines with J gene TRBJ1-2, with D hard to call. The CDR3 runs 14 residues. Germline values: CDR1 GTSNPN, CDR2 SVGIG (reference sequence). Trimming stripped 2 bases from V and 2 bases from J, with 12 bases between. The CDR3 region has the DNA TGTGCCTGGAGTCAAGGTGGCAGAAACTATGGCTACACCTTC. Translated, it gives CAWSQGGRNYGYTF. Filled out from reference TRBV30 and TRBJ1-2, the complete variable domain reads SQTIHQWPATLVQPVGSPLSLECTVEGTSNPNLYWYRQAAGRGLQLLFYSVGIGQISSEVPQNLSASRPQDRQFILSSKKLLLSDSGFYLCAWSQGGRNYGYTFGSGTRLTVV.

The V gene is TRBV28, the J gene TRBJ1-2; 7 bases line up with TRBD1. The CDR3 spans 11 residues. V gave up 10 bases and J gave up 9 bases; unmatched junction bases: 8. Germline assignment: CDR1 MDHEN and CDR2 SYDVKM. The chain's CDR3 is CATQGGRSYTF. CDR3 DNA: TGTGCCACCCAAGGGGGCAGGAGCTACACCTTC.